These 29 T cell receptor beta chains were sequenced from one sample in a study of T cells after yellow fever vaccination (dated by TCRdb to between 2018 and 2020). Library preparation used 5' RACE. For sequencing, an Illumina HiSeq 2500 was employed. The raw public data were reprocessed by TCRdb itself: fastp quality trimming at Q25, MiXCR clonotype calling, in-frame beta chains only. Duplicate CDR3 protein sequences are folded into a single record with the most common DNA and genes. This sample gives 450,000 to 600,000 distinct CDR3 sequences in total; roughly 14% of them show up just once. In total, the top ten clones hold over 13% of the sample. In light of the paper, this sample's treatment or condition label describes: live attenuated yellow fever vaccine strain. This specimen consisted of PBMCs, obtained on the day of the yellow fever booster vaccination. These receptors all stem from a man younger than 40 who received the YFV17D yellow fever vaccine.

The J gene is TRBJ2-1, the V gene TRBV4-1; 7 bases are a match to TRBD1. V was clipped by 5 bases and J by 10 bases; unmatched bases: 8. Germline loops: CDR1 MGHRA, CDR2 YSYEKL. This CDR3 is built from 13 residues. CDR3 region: CASSYDQDREQFF. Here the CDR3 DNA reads TGCGCCAGCAGCTATGATCAGGACAGGGAGCAGTTCTTC.

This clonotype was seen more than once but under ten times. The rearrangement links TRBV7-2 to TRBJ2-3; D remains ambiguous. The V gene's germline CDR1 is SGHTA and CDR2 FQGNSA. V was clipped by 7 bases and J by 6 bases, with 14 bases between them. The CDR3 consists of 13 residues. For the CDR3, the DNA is TGTGCCAGCACCCCTCGGGTGGATGATACGCAGTATTTT. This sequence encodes CASTPRVDDTQYF.

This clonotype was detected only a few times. The CDR3 bases are TGTGCCAGCAGTGACAGGGGTGTGGAGACCCAGTACTTC. Translating it yields CASSDRGVETQYF. The rearrangement links TRBV6-1 to TRBJ2-5, with a possible D match to TRBD1 (6 bases). The germline V gene has CDR1 MNHNS and CDR2 SASEGT. V lost 3 bases and J lost 5, with 10 bases in between. The CDR3 spans 13 residues.

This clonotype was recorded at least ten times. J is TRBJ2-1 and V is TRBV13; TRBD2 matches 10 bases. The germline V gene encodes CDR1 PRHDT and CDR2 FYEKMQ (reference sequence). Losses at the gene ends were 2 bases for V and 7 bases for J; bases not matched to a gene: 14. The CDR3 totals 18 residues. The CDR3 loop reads CASSLTPALAGGRNEQFF. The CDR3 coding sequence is TGTGCCAGCAGCTTAACCCCAGCCTTAGCGGGAGGTCGTAATGAGCAGTTCTTC.

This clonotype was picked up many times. DNA of the CDR3: TGTGCCAGCCTGGCCCGGGGGGCAACAGATACGCAGTATTTT. Residues: CASLARGATDTQYF. The V call is TRBV7-2, the J call TRBJ2-3, with D tentatively TRBD2 (7 bases). CDR1 and CDR2 from the germline V gene are SGHTA and FQGNSA. V lost 8 bases and J lost 3, with 15 bases in between. The CDR3 runs 14 residues.

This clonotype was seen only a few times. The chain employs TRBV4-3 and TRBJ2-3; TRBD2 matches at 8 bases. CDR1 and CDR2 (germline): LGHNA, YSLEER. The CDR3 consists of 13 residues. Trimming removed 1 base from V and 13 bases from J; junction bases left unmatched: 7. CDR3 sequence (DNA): TGCGCCAGCAGCCAAGGAGCGGGAGTCTCGAAGTATTTT. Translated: CASSQGAGVSKYF.

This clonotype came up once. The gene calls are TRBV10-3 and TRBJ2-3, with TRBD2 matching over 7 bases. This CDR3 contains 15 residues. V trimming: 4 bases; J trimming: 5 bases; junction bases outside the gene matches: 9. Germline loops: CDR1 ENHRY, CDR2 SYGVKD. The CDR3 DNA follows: TGTGCCATCAGTGTTGGCGGGAGCCCTCGAGATACGCAGTATTTT. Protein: CAISVGGSPRDTQYF.

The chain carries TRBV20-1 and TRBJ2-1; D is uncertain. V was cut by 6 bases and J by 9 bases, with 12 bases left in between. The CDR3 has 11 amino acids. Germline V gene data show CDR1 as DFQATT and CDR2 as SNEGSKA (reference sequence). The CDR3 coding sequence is TGCAGTGCAACCTCCTCCTTTGAGCAGTTCTTC. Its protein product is CSATSSFEQFF.

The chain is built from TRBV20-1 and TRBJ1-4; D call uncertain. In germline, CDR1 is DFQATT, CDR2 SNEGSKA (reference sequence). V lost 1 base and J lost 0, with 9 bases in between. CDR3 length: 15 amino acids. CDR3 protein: CSARVSVSTNEKLFF. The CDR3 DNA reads TGCAGTGCTAGAGTTTCGGTGTCAACTAATGAAAAACTGTTTTTT.

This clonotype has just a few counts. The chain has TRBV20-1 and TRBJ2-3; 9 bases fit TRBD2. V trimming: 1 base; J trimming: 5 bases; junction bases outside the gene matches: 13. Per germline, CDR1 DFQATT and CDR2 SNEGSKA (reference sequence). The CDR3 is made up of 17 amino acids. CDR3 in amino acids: CSARGVLRGRAVDTQYF. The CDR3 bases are TGCAGTGCTAGAGGGGTGCTACGCGGGAGGGCCGTAGATACGCAGTATTTT.

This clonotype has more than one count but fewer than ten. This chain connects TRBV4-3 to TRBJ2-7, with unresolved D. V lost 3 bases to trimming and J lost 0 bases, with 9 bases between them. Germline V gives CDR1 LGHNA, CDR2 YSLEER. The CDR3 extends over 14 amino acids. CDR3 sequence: CASSQSFSSYEQYF. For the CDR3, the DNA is TGCGCCAGCAGCCAGAGTTTTAGCTCCTACGAGCAGTACTTC.

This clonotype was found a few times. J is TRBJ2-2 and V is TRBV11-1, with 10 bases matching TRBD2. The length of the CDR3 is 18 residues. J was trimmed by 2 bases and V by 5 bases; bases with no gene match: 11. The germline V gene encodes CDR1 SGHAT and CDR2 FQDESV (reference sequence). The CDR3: CASSPSGTSEGNTGELFF. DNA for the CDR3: TGTGCCAGCAGCCCGTCCGGGACTAGCGAGGGAAACACCGGGGAGCTGTTTTTT.

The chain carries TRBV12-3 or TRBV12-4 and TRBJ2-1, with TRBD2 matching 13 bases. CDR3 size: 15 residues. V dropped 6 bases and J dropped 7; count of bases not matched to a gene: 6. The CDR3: CASSLTSGRLNEQFF. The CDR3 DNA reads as TGTGCCAGCAGCCTGACTAGCGGGAGGTTAAATGAGCAGTTCTTC.

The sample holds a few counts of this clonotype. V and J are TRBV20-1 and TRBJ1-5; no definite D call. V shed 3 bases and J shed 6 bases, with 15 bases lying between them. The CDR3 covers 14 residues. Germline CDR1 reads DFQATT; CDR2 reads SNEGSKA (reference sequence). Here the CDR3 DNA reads TGCAGTGCTAGCTTTCCGGGGTTTTTTCAGCCCCAGCATTTT. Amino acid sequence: CSASFPGFFQPQHF.

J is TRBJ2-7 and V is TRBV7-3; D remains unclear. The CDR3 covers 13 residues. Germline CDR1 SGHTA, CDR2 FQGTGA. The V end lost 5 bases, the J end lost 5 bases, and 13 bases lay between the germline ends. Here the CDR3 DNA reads TGTGCCAGCAGCCCACCTGGGGTCAACGAGCAGTACTTC. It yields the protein CASSPPGVNEQYF.

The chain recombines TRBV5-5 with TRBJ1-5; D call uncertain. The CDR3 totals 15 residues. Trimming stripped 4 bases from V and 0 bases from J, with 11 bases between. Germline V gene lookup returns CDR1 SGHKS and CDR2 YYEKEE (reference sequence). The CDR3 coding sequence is TGTGCCAGCAGCAGTCGTCCGAATAGCAATCAGCCCCAGCATTTT. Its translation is CASSSRPNSNQPQHF. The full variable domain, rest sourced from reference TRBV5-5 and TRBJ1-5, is DAGVTQSPTHLIKTRGQQVTLRCSPISGHKSVSWYQQVLGQGPQFIFQYYEKEERGRGNFPDRFSARQFPNYSSELNVNALLLGDSALYLCASSSRPNSNQPQHFGDGTRLSIL.

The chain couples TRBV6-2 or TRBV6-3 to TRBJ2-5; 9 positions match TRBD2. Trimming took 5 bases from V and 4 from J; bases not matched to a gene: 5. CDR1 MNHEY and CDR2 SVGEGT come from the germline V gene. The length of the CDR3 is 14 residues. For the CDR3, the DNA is TGTGCCAGCAGTATGGGACTAGCCCCAGAGACCCAGTACTTC. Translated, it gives CASSMGLAPETQYF.

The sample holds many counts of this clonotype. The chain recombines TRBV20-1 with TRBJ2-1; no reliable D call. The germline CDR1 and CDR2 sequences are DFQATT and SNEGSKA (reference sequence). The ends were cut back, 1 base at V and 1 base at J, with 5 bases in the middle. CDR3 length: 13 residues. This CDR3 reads CSARGLSYNEQFF. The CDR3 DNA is TGCAGTGCTAGAGGGCTGTCCTACAATGAGCAGTTCTTC.

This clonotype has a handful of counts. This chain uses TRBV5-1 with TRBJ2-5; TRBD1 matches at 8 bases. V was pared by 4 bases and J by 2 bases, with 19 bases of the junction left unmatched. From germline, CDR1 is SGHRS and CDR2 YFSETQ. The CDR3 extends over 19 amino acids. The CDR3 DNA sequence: TGCGCCAGCAGCGGGGGGTCCAAAAGACAGGGGACCCAACAAGAGACCCAGTACTTC. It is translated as CASSGGSKRQGTQQETQYF. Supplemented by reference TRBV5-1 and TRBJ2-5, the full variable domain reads KAGVTQTPRYLIKTRGQQVTLSCSPISGHRSVSWYQQTPGQGLQFLFEYFSETQRNKGNFPGRFSGRQFSNSRSEMNVSTLELGDSALYLCASSGGSKRQGTQQETQYFGPGTRLLVL.

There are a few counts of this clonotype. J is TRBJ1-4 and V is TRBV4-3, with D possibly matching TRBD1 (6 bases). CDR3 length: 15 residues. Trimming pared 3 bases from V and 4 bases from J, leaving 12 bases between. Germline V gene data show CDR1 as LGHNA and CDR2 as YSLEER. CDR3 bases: TGCGCCAGCAGCCAGAACCGGGACATTAATGAAAAACTGTTTTTT. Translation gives CASSQNRDINEKLFF.

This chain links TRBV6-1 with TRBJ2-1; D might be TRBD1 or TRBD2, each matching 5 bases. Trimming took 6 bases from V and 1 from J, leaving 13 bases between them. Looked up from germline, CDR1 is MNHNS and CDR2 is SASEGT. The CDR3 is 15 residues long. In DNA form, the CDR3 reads TGTGCCAGCAGCGTCTCGTGGGGGTCCTACAATGAGCAGTTCTTC. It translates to CASSVSWGSYNEQFF.

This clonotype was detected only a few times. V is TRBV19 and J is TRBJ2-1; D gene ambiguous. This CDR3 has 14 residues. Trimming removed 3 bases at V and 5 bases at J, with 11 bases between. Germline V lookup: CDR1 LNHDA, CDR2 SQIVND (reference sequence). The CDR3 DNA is TGTGCCAGTAGTATCCTTCCGGCTGACAATGAGCAGTTCTTC. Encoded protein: CASSILPADNEQFF.

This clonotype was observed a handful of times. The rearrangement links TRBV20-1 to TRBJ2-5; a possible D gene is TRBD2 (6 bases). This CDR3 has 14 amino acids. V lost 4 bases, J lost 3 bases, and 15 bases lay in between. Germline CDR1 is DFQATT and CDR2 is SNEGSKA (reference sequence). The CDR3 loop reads CSAKRMASEETQYF. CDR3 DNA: TGCAGTGCTAAAAGGATGGCTAGCGAAGAGACCCAGTACTTC.

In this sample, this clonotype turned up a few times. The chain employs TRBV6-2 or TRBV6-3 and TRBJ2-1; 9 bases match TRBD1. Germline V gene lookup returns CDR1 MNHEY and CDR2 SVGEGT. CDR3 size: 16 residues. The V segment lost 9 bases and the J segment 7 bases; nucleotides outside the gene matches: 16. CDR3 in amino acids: CARTLKGTGLFNEQFF. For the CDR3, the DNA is TGTGCCAGAACCCTTAAAGGGACAGGGTTGTTTAATGAGCAGTTCTTC.

In DNA form, the CDR3 reads TGTGCCAGCAGCACCCTAGCGGGAGTATCGTACTTC. This translates into CASSTLAGVSYF. The chain combines TRBV7-2 with TRBJ2-7, with 10 bases fitting TRBD2. With 5 bases clipped from V and 12 bases from J, the junction kept 7 bases outside the gene matches. The germline CDR1 and CDR2 sequences are SGHTA and FQGNSA. The CDR3 consists of 12 residues.

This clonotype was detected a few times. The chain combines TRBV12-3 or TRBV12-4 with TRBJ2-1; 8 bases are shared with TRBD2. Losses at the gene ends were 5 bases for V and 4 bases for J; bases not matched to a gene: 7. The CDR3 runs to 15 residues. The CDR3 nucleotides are TGTGCCAGCAGTACCGGGAGGGCCGGGTACAATGAGCAGTTCTTC. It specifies CASSTGRAGYNEQFF.

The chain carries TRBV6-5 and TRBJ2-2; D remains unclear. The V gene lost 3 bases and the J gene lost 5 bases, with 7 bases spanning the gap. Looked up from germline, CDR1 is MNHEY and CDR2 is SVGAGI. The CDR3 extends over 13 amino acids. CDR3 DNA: TGTGCCAGCAGTTATAGGGCTACCGGGGAGCTGTTTTTT. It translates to CASSYRATGELFF.

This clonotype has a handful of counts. DNA of the CDR3: TGTGCCAGCAGCTCGGCAGGGACTAGCGGCGATACGCAGTATTTT. Its protein is CASSSAGTSGDTQYF. The V and J genes are TRBV7-2 and TRBJ2-3; 11 nucleotides agree with TRBD2. V shed 4 bases, J shed 6 bases, and the junction held 6 bases outside the gene matches. This CDR3 is built from 15 residues. Germline V CDR1 and CDR2: SGHTA, FQGNSA.

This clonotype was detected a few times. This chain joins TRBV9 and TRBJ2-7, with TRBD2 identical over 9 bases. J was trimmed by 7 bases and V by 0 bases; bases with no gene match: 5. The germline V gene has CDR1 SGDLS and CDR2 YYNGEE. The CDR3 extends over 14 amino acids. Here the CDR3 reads CASSVVAGVGEQYF. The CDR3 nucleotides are TGTGCCAGCAGCGTAGTAGCGGGAGTTGGTGAGCAGTACTTC.